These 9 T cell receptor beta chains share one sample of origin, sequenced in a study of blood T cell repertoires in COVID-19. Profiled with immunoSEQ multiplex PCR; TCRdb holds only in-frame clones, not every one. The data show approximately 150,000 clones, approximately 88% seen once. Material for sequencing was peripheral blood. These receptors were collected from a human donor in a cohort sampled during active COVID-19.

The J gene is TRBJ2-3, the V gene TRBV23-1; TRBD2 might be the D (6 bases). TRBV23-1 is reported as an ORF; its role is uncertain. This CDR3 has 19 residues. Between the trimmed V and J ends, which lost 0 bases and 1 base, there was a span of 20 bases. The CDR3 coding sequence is TGCGCCAGCAGTCAATCGGTCCTAGCGAAACCACTCTGCACAGATACGCAGTATTTT. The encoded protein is CASSQSVLAKPLCTDTQYF.

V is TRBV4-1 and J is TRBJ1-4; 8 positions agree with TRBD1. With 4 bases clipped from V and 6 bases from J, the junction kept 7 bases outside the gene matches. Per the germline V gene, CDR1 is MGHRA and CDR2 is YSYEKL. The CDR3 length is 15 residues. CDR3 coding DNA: TGCGCCAGCAGCCGGATCAGGGGGCCGGATGAAAAACTGTTTTTT. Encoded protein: CASSRIRGPDEKLFF.

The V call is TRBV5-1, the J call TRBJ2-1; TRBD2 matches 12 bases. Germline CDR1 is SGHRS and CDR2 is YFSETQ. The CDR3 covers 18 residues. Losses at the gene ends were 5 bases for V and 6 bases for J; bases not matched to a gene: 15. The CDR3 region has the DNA TGCGCCAGCAGTCGATTCATACTAGCGGGGGGTACCATCAATGAGCAGTTCTTC. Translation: CASSRFILAGGTINEQFF.

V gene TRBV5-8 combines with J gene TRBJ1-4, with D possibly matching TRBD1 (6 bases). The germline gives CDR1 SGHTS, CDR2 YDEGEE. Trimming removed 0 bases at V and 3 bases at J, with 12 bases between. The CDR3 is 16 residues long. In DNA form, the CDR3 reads TGTGCCAGCAGCTTGGTGGGGGCGGTTGCTAATGAAAAACTGTTTTTT. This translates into CASSLVGAVANEKLFF.

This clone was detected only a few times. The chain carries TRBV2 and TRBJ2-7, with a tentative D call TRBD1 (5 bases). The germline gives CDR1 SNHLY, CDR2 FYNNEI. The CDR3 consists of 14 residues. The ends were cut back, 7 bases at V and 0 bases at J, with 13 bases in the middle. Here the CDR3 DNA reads TGTGCCAGCATCTGGGGCTCCATCTCCTACGAGCAGTACTTC. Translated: CASIWGSISYEQYF.

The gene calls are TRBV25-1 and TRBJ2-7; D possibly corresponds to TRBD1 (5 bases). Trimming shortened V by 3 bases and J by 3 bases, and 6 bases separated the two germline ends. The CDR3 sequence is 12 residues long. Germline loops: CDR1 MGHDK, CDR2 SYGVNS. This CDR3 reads CASSETVYEQYF. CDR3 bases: TGTGCCAGCAGTGAGACAGTCTACGAGCAGTACTTC.

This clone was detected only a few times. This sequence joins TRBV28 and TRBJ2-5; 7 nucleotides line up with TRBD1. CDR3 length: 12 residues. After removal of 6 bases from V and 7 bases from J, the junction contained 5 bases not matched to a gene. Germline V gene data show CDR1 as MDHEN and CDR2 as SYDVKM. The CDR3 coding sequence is TGTGCCAGCAGCACCCCAGGGGGGACCCAGTACTTC. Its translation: CASSTPGGTQYF.

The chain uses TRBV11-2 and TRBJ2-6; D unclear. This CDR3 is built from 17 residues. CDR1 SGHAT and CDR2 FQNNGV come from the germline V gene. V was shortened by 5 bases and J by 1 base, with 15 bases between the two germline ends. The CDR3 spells CASSPSLRVSGANVLTF. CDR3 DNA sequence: TGTGCCAGCAGCCCCTCACTCCGGGTGTCTGGGGCCAACGTCCTGACTTTC.

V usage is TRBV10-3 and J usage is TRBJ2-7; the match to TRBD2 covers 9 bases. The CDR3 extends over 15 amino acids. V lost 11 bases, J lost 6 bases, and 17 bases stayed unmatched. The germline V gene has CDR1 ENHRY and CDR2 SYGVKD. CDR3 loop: CASTERASGEGEQYV. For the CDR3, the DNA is TGTGCCTCCACGGAAAGGGCTAGCGGGGAGGGCGAGCAGTACGTC.